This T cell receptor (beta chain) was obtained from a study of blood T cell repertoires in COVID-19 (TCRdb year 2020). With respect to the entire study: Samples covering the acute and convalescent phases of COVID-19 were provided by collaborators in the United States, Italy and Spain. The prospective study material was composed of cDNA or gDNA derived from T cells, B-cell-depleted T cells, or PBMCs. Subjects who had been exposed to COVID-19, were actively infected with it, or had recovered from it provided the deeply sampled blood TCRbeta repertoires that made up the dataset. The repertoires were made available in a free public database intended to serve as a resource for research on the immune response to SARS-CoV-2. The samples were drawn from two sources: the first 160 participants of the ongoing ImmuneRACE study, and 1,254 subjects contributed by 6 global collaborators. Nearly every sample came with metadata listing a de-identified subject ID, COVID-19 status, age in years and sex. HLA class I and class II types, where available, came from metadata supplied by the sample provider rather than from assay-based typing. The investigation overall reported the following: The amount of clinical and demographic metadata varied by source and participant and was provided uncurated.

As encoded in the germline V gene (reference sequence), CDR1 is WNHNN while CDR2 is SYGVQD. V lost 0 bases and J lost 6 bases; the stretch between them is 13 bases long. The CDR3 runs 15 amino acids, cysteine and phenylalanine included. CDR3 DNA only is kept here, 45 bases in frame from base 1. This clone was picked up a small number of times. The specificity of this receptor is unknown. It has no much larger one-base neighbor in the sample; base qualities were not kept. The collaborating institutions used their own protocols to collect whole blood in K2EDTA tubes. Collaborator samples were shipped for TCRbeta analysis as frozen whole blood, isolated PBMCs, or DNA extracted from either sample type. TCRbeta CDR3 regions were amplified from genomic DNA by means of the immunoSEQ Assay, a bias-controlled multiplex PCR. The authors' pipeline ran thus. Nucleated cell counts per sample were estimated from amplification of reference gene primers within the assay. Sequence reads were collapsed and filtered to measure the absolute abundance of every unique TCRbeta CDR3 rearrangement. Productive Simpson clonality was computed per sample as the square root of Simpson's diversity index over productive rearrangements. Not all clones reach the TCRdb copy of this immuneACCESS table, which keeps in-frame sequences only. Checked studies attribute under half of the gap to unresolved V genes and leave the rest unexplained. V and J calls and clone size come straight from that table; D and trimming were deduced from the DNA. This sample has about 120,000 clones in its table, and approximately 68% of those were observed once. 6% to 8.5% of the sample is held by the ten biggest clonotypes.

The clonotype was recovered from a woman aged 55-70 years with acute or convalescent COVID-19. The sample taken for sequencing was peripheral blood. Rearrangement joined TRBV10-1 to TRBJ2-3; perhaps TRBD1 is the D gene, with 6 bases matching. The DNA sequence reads TGCGCCAGCAGTGAGTCGGGGGCCCGCGGGGATACGCAGTATTTT. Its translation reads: CASSESGARGDTQYF.